These 5 T cell receptor beta chains were sequenced from one sample in a study of CD8+ T cells in alopecia areata. Extraction and reverse transcription of RNA yielded cDNA as the sequencing template. The repertoire was sequenced with immunoSEQ multiplex PCR; TCRdb's copy has only in-frame clones and lacks some. The profile shows about 190,000 clones, over 50% of them singletons. The material sequenced was CD4+ T cells sorted from blood, taken at week 0. These receptors all stem from a human donor with alopecia areata.

This CDR3 is CSTDLGNEQFF. The CDR3 coding sequence is TGCAGCACTGACCTCGGCAATGAGCAGTTCTTC. The rearrangement joins TRBV29-1 to TRBJ2-1; unclear D gene. Between the trimmed V and J ends, which lost 8 bases and 6 bases, there was a span of 11 bases. CDR1 is SQVTM and CDR2 is ANQGSEA in the germline V gene. The CDR3 totals 11 residues.

The chain employs TRBV29-1 and TRBJ2-1; maybe TRBD1 (5 bases). The V gene's germline CDR1 is SQVTM and CDR2 ANQGSEA. This CDR3 has 14 amino acids. V was shortened by 8 bases and J by 0 bases, with 14 bases between the two germline ends. The CDR3 DNA reads as TGCAGCTCCGCTACAGGAAGCTCCTACAATGAGCAGTTCTTC. This gives the protein CSSATGSSYNEQFF.

The chain has TRBV7-7 and TRBJ2-1; D remains unclear. The CDR3 has 13 amino acids. Germline CDR1 reads SSHAT; CDR2 reads FNYEAQ (reference sequence). The germline V and J ends were trimmed by 4 bases and 3 bases, with 7 bases remaining between them. The CDR3 sequence: CASSSDHYNEQFF. CDR3 DNA: TGTGCCAGCAGCTCAGACCACTACAATGAGCAGTTCTTC.

The V and J genes are TRBV30 and TRBJ2-7; TRBD1 agrees at 8 bases. Germline lookup yields CDR1 GTSNPN and CDR2 SVGIG (reference sequence). The CDR3 consists of 17 residues. CDR3: CDKDYSSDRGFIYEQYF. In nucleotides, the CDR3 is TGTGACAAAGATTACTCCAGTGACAGGGGTTTTATCTACGAGCAGTACTTC. Full variable domain (missing parts from reference TRBV30 and TRBJ2-7): SQTIHQWPATLVQPVGSPLSLECTVEGTSNPNLYWYRQAAGRGLQLLFYSVGIGQISSEVPQNLSASRPQDRQFILSSKKLLLSDSGFYLCDKDYSSDRGFIYEQYFGPGTRLTVT.

The chain couples TRBV15 to TRBJ2-4; D gene uncertain. CDR3 size: 18 residues. CDR1 is LNHNV, CDR2 YYDKDF, per germline (reference sequence). Trimming took off 0 bases at V and 0 bases at J, with 15 bases between the two ends. CDR3 region: CATSRDSSTQLAKNIQYF. The CDR3 region has the DNA TGTGCCACCAGCAGAGATTCCAGCACACAACTAGCCAAAAACATTCAGTACTTC.